These 25 T cell receptor beta chains were all obtained from the same sample, sequenced in a study of spatial heterogeneity in lung cancer. Time point meaning: blood at routine non-recurrence follow-up after resection. Using its own MiXCR run on the 5' RACE reads, TCRdb lists one record per CDR3 protein. The table records tens of thousands of distinct CDR3 sequences, about 11% of them present only once. Source: PBMCs, taken at follow-up. These TCRs come from a male donor with early-stage non-small cell lung cancer.

This clonotype was observed at least ten times. The genes are TRBV14 and TRBJ2-5; TRBD1 agrees at 8 bases. The CDR3 extends over 15 amino acids. The germline CDR1 and CDR2 sequences are SGHDN and FVKESK. V lost 0 bases and J lost 5; bases outside the gene matches: 5. The CDR3 nucleotides read TGTGCCAGCAGCCAAGATCGACAGGGGATCGAGACCCAGTACTTC. Its translation: CASSQDRQGIETQYF. The full variable domain, its missing parts supplied by reference TRBV14 and TRBJ2-5, is EAGVTQFPSHSVIEKGQTVTLRCDPISGHDNLYWYRRVMGKEIKFLLHFVKESKQDESGMPNNRFLAERTGGTYSTLKVQPAELEDSGVYFCASSQDRQGIETQYFGPGTRLLVL.

This clonotype was recorded at least ten times. This chain connects TRBV20-1 to TRBJ2-1, with 7 nucleotides matching TRBD2. Germline assignment: CDR1 DFQATT and CDR2 SNEGSKA (reference sequence). V dropped 3 bases and J dropped 2; count of bases not matched to a gene: 7. The CDR3 consists of 15 residues. In DNA, the CDR3 is TGCAGTGCTAGTCTGGCTAGCGGAACCTACAATGAGCAGTTCTTC. Its protein product is CSASLASGTYNEQFF.

V usage is TRBV7-8 and J usage is TRBJ1-2; D gene ambiguous. The CDR3 extends over 14 amino acids. Germline V gene sequence: CDR1 SGHVS, CDR2 FQNEAQ. V lost 0 bases, J lost 4 bases, and 9 bases lay in between. CDR3 coding DNA: TGTGCCAGCAGCTTAGCTCTGACGACCTATGGCTACACCTTC. This encodes CASSLALTTYGYTF.

The chain combines TRBV27 with TRBJ2-1; 11 bases are a match to TRBD1. In germline, CDR1 is MNHEY, CDR2 SMNVEV (reference sequence). The J segment lost 8 bases and the V segment lost 4 bases, leaving 7 bases of the junction unmatched. The CDR3 is 15 residues long. CDR3 nucleotide sequence: TGTGCCAGCAGTTCCTGGGGACAGGGGGTCCATGAGCAGTTCTTC. Protein: CASSSWGQGVHEQFF.

In its sample, this clonotype was seen many times. The chain links TRBV5-1 to TRBJ2-2; 7 bases match TRBD2. With 0 bases clipped from V and 4 bases from J, the junction kept 9 bases outside the gene matches. CDR1 SGHRS and CDR2 YFSETQ come from the germline V gene. This CDR3 has 17 residues. The CDR3 DNA follows: TGCGCCAGCAGCTTGGAGCGCGGGGGAGGAATCACCGGGGAGCTGTTTTTT. Encoded protein: CASSLERGGGITGELFF.

This clonotype was counted between two and nine times. This chain links TRBV12-3 or TRBV12-4 with TRBJ1-1; D remains unclear. V gave up 0 bases and J gave up 6 bases, with 11 bases separating them. The CDR3 is 14 residues long. The CDR3 DNA reads TGTGCCAGCAGTTTAGCGTCGCTGGAATCTGAAGCTTTCTTT. Encoded protein: CASSLASLESEAFF.

This clonotype was seen a few times. CDR3 nucleotides: TGCAGCGTGCCTCACTGGGGAGGCGCCAGCTCGTGGGGCTACACCTTC. Translated: CSVPHWGGASSWGYTF. The rearrangement joins TRBV29-1 to TRBJ1-2; D is undetermined. V was shortened by 6 bases and J by 8 bases, with 28 bases between the two germline ends. This CDR3 spans 16 amino acids. Per germline, CDR1 SQVTM and CDR2 ANQGSEA.

The J gene is TRBJ1-2, the V gene TRBV18; TRBD1 matches 7 bases. Germline V gene lookup returns CDR1 KGHSH and CDR2 LQKENI. V shed 4 bases and J 5 bases; nucleotides not matched to a gene: 4. This CDR3 is 13 amino acids long. CDR3 sequence reads: CASSLDREYGYTF. In nucleotides, the CDR3 is TGTGCCAGCTCACTCGACAGGGAATATGGCTACACCTTC.

This clonotype was seen at least ten times. The chain couples TRBV2 to TRBJ2-5, with 10 nucleotides matching TRBD2. V was pared by 8 bases and J by 2 bases, with 8 bases of the junction left unmatched. CDR1 and CDR2 from the germline V gene are SNHLY and FYNNEI. CDR3 size: 15 residues. The CDR3 reads CASRGPLAGQETQYF. CDR3 in DNA: TGTGCCAGCCGAGGGCCACTAGCGGGGCAAGAGACCCAGTACTTC.

CDR3 sequence: CASSQEETQYF. CDR3 sequence (DNA): TGTGCCAGCAGCCAAGAAGAGACCCAGTACTTC. The rearrangement joins TRBV14 to TRBJ2-5; D is unclear. There are 11 residues in the CDR3. V was trimmed by 0 bases and J by 4 bases, leaving 0 bases between them. CDR1 is SGHDN and CDR2 is FVKESK in the germline V gene.

This clonotype came up many times. The CDR3 DNA follows: TGTGCCAGCAGCACCGGGCTATTAGCGGGGGGCACAGATACGCAGTATTTT. It yields the protein CASSTGLLAGGTDTQYF. V and J are TRBV7-2 and TRBJ2-3, with TRBD2 matching 9 bases. Germline CDR1 reads SGHTA; CDR2 reads FQGNSA. V was clipped by 5 bases and J by 1 base; unmatched bases: 10. The CDR3 spans 17 residues.

This sequence joins TRBV18 and TRBJ2-1, with 12 bases identical to TRBD2. CDR1 and CDR2 (germline): KGHSH, LQKENI. The CDR3 totals 16 residues. Unmatched junction bases numbered 6, after V lost 3 bases and J lost 6 bases. In DNA, the CDR3 is TGTGCCAGCTCACCGAGACTAGCGGGAGCGTTCAATGAGCAGTTCTTC. Protein sequence: CASSPRLAGAFNEQFF.

A few counts support this clonotype. This chain uses TRBV4-2 with TRBJ2-3; possibly TRBD1 or TRBD2 for D (6 bases each). Germline CDR1 and CDR2: LGHNA and YNFKEQ. The CDR3 runs to 17 residues. The germline V and J ends were trimmed by 0 bases and 2 bases, with 15 bases remaining between them. This chain's CDR3 is CASSQDEGGRHTDTQYF. The CDR3 DNA sequence: TGTGCCAGCAGCCAAGATGAGGGGGGACGGCACACAGATACGCAGTATTTT.

This clonotype was observed at least ten times. V is TRBV29-1 and J is TRBJ2-7; TRBD1 matches 7 bases. Per the germline V gene, CDR1 is SQVTM and CDR2 is ANQGSEA. The trim removed 4 bases at V and 4 bases at J, leaving 10 bases unmatched. The CDR3 totals 14 residues. The CDR3 coding sequence is TGCAGCGTTGGTCGTGGGCCCAGGGGGTACGAGCAGTACTTC. Protein: CSVGRGPRGYEQYF.

The sample holds many counts of this clonotype. The V gene is TRBV12-3 or TRBV12-4, the J gene TRBJ1-2; D perhaps matches TRBD1 (5 bases). Trimming left V 3 bases short and J 8 bases short, with 13 bases between. The CDR3 length is 13 residues. In DNA, the CDR3 is TGTGCCAGCAGTTTCTTAGGGACTGGCGGCTACACCTTC. Translating it yields CASSFLGTGGYTF.

This clonotype has at least ten counts. The chain recombines TRBV3-1 with TRBJ2-1; D might be TRBD1 or TRBD2, each matching 5 bases. CDR1 and CDR2 from the germline V gene are LGHDT and YNNKEL (reference sequence). Between the trimmed V and J ends, which lost 4 bases and 0 bases, there was a span of 16 bases. This CDR3 is built from 17 residues. The CDR3 loop reads CASSPLYEGSSYNEQFF. CDR3 bases: TGTGCCAGCAGCCCTCTCTACGAGGGGAGCTCCTACAATGAGCAGTTCTTC.

This clonotype was counted at least ten times. The chain carries TRBV28 and TRBJ1-1; tentative D call: TRBD1 (5 bases). The CDR3 spans 13 residues. Trimming took off 11 bases at V and 1 base at J, with 14 bases between the two ends. CDR1 and CDR2 (germline): MDHEN, SYDVKM. DNA of the CDR3: TGTGCCGCGTCACGGGGGTCGAACACTGAAGCTTTCTTT. This encodes CAASRGSNTEAFF. The full variable domain, completed using reference TRBV28 and TRBJ1-1, is DVKVTQSSRYLVKRTGEKVFLECVQDMDHENMFWYRQDPGLGLRLIYFSYDVKMKEKGDIPEGYSVSREKKERFSLILESASTNQTSMYLCAASRGSNTEAFFGQGTRLTVV.

This clonotype was seen repeatedly, ten times or more. V is TRBV7-2 and J is TRBJ2-4; D not resolved. CDR3 length equals 11 residues. Germline V gene data show CDR1 as SGHTA and CDR2 as FQGNSA. Between the trimmed V and J ends, which lost 1 base and 15 bases, there was a span of 10 bases. The CDR3 loop reads CASSLGMALYF. CDR3 coding DNA: TGTGCCAGCAGCTTAGGGATGGCCCTGTACTTC.

This clonotype came up a few times. The chain combines TRBV7-2 with TRBJ2-4; no clear D. CDR1 is SGHTA and CDR2 is FQGNSA in the germline V gene. The germline V and J ends were trimmed by 3 bases and 1 base, with 7 bases remaining between them. The CDR3 totals 14 residues. Here the CDR3 reads CASSFTDAKNIQYF. The CDR3 region has the DNA TGTGCCAGCAGCTTTACGGACGCCAAAAACATTCAGTACTTC.

This clonotype has a count of ten or more. Written as DNA, the CDR3 is TGCAGTGCGGCCCGTCAGGGTGGGAATGAAAAACTGTTTTTT. This codes for CSAARQGGNEKLFF. This chain links TRBV20-1 with TRBJ1-4; perhaps TRBD1 as D (5 bases). V was pared by 6 bases and J by 5 bases, with 16 bases between. CDR1 and CDR2 (germline): DFQATT, SNEGSKA (reference sequence). This CDR3 has 14 amino acids.

This chain links TRBV28 with TRBJ1-1; 12 nucleotides line up with TRBD1. The CDR3 loop spans 15 amino acids. Germline loops: CDR1 MDHEN, CDR2 SYDVKM. Unmatched junction bases numbered 6, after V lost 5 bases and J lost 5 bases. CDR3: CASSPGQGAQTEAFF. CDR3 bases: TGTGCCAGCAGTCCGGGACAGGGGGCGCAGACTGAAGCTTTCTTT. Supplemented by reference TRBV28 and TRBJ1-1, the full variable domain reads DVKVTQSSRYLVKRTGEKVFLECVQDMDHENMFWYRQDPGLGLRLIYFSYDVKMKEKGDIPEGYSVSREKKERFSLILESASTNQTSMYLCASSPGQGAQTEAFFGQGTRLTVV.

The rearrangement joins TRBV6-1 to TRBJ1-1; 7 nucleotides line up with TRBD1. The CDR3 is 14 residues long. V gave up 5 bases and J gave up 1 base; unmatched junction bases: 4. Germline V lookup: CDR1 MNHNS, CDR2 SASEGT. The CDR3, as DNA: TGTGCCAGCAGTAGACAGGGCCCGAACACTGAAGCTTTCTTT. As protein: CASSRQGPNTEAFF.

The J gene is TRBJ2-7, the V gene TRBV5-4, with 7 bases that match TRBD2. The J call may be in error: the DNA end matches TRBJ2-5 better. CDR3 length: 13 residues. From germline, CDR1 is SGHNT and CDR2 YYREEE (reference sequence). CDR3 loop: CASSLEPSGTQYF. CDR3 DNA sequence: TGTGCCAGCAGCTTGGAGCCTAGCGGGACCCAGTACTTC.

The sample holds a few counts of this clonotype. This chain joins TRBV4-3 and TRBJ1-2; no firm D call. This CDR3 comprises 16 residues. Germline lookup yields CDR1 LGHNA and CDR2 YSLEER. Trimming cost V 0 bases and J 1 base, with 12 bases left between them. The CDR3 DNA reads TGCGCCAGCAGCCAAGATCATACCAATCTTAACTATGGCTACACCTTC. Translating gives CASSQDHTNLNYGYTF.

This clonotype is judged medium-sized. V usage is TRBV27 and J usage is TRBJ1-5; no firm D call. The V gene lost 4 bases and the J gene lost 7 bases, with 11 bases spanning the gap. From germline, CDR1 is MNHEY and CDR2 SMNVEV (reference sequence). The CDR3 extends over 13 amino acids. The CDR3 DNA reads TGTGCCAGCAGTTCTGGGTCGGGGCAGCCCCAGCATTTT. This translates into CASSSGSGQPQHF.